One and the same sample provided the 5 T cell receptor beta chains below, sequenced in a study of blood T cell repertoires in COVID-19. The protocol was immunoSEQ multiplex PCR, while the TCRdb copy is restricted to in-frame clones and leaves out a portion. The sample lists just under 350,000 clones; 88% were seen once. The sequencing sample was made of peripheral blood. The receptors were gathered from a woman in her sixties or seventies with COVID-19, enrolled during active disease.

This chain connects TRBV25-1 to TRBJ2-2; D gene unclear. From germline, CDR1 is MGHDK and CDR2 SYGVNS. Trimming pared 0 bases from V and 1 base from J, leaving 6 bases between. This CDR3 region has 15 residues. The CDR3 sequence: CASSEYRQNTGELFF. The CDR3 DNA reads TGTGCCAGCAGTGAATACAGGCAGAACACCGGGGAGCTGTTTTTT.

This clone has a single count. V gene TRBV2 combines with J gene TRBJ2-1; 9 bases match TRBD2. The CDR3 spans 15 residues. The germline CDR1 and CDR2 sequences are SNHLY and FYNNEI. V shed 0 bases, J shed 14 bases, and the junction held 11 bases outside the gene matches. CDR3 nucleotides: TGTGCCAGCAGTGAAGCAGGGCTAGCGGGAAGTCAGGAGTTCTTC. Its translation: CASSEAGLAGSQEFF.

In DNA form, the CDR3 reads TGTGCCATCAGGGGGGGACTAGCGGACACCGGGGAGCTGTTTTTT. Amino acids: CAIRGGLADTGELFF. The chain has TRBV10-3 and TRBJ2-2, with 11 bases aligning to TRBD2. V was pared by 6 bases and J by 3 bases, with 3 bases of the junction left unmatched. Germline V lookup: CDR1 ENHRY, CDR2 SYGVKD. There are 15 residues in the CDR3.

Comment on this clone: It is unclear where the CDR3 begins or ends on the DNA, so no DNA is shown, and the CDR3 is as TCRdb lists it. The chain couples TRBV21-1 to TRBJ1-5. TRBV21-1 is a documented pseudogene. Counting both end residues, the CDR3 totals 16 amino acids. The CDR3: CARSPPVGGGNQPQHF.

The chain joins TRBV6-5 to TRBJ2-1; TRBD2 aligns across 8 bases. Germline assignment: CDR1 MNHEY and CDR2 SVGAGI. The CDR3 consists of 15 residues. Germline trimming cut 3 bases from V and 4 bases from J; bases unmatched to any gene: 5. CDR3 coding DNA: TGTGCCAGCAGTTATTATAGCGGGGCATACAATGAGCAGTTCTTC. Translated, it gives CASSYYSGAYNEQFF.